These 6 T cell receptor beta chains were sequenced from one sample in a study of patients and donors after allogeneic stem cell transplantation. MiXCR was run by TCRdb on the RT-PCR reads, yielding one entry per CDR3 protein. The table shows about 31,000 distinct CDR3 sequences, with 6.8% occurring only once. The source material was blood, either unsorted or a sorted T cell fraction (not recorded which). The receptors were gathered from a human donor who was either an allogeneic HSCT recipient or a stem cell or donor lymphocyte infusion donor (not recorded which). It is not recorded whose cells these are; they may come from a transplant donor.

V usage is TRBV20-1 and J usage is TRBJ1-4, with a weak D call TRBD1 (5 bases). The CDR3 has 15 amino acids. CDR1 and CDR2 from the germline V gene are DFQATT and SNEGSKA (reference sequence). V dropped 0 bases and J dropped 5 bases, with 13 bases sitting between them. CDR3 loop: CSAREGTSRNEKLFF. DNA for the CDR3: TGCAGTGCTAGAGAGGGGACTTCGAGGAATGAAAAACTGTTTTTT.

Here the CDR3 DNA reads TGTGCCAGCTCCCCCCCCTATGGGGGCACAGATACGCAGTATTTT. Its translation: CASSPPYGGTDTQYF. The rearrangement links TRBV13 to TRBJ2-3; D is uncertain. The CDR3 consists of 15 residues. V gave up 8 bases and J gave up 1 base, with 16 bases separating them. The germline V gene has CDR1 PRHDT and CDR2 FYEKMQ (reference sequence).

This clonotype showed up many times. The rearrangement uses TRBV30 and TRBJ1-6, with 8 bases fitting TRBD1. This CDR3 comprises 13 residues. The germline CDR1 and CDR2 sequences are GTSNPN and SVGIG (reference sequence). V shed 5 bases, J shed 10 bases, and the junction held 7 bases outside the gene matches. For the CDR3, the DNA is TGTGCCTGGGCTGGACAGGGCAGGTCACCCCTCCACTTT. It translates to CAWAGQGRSPLHF. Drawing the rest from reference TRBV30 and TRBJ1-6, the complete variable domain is SQTIHQWPATLVQPVGSPLSLECTVEGTSNPNLYWYRQAAGRGLQLLFYSVGIGQISSEVPQNLSASRPQDRQFILSSKKLLLSDSGFYLCAWAGQGRSPLHFGNGTRLTVT.

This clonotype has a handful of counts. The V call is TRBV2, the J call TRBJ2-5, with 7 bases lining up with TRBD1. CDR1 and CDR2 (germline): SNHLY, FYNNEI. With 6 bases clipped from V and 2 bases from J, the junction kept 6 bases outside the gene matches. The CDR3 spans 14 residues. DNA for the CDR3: TGTGCCAGCAGCCCCGACAGGGCGCAAGAGACCCAGTACTTC. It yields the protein CASSPDRAQETQYF.

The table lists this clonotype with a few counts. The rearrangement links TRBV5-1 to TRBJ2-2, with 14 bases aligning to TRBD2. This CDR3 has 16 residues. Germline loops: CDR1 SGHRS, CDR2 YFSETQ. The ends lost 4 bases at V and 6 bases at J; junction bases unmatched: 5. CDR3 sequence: CASSMTSGRDAGELFF. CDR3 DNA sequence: TGCGCCAGCAGCATGACTAGCGGGAGGGACGCCGGGGAGCTGTTTTTT.

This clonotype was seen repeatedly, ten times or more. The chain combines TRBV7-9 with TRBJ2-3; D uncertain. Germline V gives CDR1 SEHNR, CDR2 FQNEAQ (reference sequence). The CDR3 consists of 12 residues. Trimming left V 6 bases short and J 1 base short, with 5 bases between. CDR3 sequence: CASRLGTDTQYF. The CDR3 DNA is TGTGCCAGCAGGCTCGGCACAGATACGCAGTATTTT.